Reported below is one T cell receptor beta chain. Its matching antigen is unknown. The data belong to a study of cytomegalovirus exposure and HLA in healthy donors. Vbeta (60) and Jbeta (13) primers were used in the PCR. Generated by immunoSEQ multiplex PCR, the TCRdb table keeps only in-frame clones and is missing some. In the table there are 80,000 to 95,000 clones, 60% to 80% of which are singletons. The V gene lost 3 bases and the J gene lost 5 bases, with 13 bases spanning the gap. Germline-derived CDR1 and CDR2 are MDHEN and SYDVKM. This CDR3 comprises 14 residues. Findings and caveats of the study: The only immune exposure information that was available was CMV serostatus. Data from an earlier analysis indicated that most TCR beta V segments were productive either about 87% or about 30% of the time. Among the most significant clusters, several appeared linked to common viral pathogens in a later analysis.

The chain links TRBV28 to TRBJ1-1, with unresolved D. Sequencing was performed on PBMCs. The origin of this receptor is a woman in her forties or fifties in good health and CMV-seropositive. CDR3 nucleotide sequence: TGTGCCAGCAGTTTTGGGGAGGGTTGGACTGAAGCTTTCTTT. It translates to CASSFGEGWTEAFF.